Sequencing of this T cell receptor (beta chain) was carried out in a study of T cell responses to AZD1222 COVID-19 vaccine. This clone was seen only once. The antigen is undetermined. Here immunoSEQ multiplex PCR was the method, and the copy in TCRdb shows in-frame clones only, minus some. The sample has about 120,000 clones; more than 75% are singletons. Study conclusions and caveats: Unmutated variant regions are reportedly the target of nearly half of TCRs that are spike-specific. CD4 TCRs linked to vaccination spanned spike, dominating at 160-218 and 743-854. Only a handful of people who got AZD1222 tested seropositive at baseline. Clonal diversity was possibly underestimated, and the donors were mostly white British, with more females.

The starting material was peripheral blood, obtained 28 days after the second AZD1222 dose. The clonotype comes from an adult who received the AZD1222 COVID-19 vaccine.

CDR3: CASRPGPGELFF. CDR3 nucleotide sequence: TGTGCCAGCAGGCCGGGCCCCGGGGAGCTGTTTTTT. The rearrangement links TRBV6-5 to TRBJ2-2; no reliable D call. Trimming took off 6 bases at V and 6 bases at J, with 8 bases between the two ends. In germline, CDR1 is MNHEY, CDR2 SVGAGI. The CDR3 length is 12 residues.